One and the same sample provided the 2 T cell receptor beta chains below, sequenced in a study of CD8+ T cells in alopecia areata. As the sequencing template, cDNA was produced by extracting RNA and reverse transcribing it. Sequencing was performed with immunoSEQ multiplex PCR; in TCRdb, only in-frame clones are kept and a portion is missing. Of about 110,000 clones in the sample, 50% to 60% were seen once. Sequencing was done on a sample of NKG2D-low CD8+ T cells sorted from blood. These receptors were obtained from a human donor with alopecia areata.

The chain employs TRBV27 and TRBJ2-1; D unresolved. Trimming pared 6 bases from V and 8 bases from J, leaving 14 bases between. The length of the CDR3 is 13 residues. CDR1 and CDR2 from the germline V gene are MNHEY and SMNVEV (reference sequence). CDR3 DNA sequence: TGTGCCAGCAGAGGGCTGGTTCGCGATGAGCAGTTCTTC. This encodes CASRGLVRDEQFF.

This clone appeared a single time. This chain uses TRBV2 with TRBJ1-2; 7 bases are a match to TRBD1. The germline gives CDR1 SNHLY, CDR2 FYNNEI. V was pared by 10 bases and J by 1 base, with 3 bases of the junction left unmatched. This CDR3 is built from 12 residues. DNA for the CDR3: TGTGCCATCCAGGGGGGTAACTATGGCTACACCTTC. It translates to CAIQGGNYGYTF.